What follows is one TCR beta chain and its context. Its specificity is unknown. The CDR3 is 12 amino acids. Germline lookup yields CDR1 SGHAT and CDR2 FQDESV (reference sequence). The V end lost 3 bases, the J end lost 5 bases, and 7 bases lay between the germline ends. PCR was performed using 60 Vbeta and 13 Jbeta primers. This table comes from immunoSEQ multiplex PCR, and its TCRdb copy is limited to in-frame clones, with some not included. The sample has 250,000 to 350,000 clones, around 90% seen once; the top ten hold about 2%. The source of the sample is a study of cytomegalovirus exposure and HLA in healthy donors. Notes on the study in general: Certain sequence variants were highly shared and formed a cluster, and this cluster was likely a sequencing artifact. Evidence from a later analysis indicated that most CMV-associated TCR beta chains looked HLA-restricted. According to an earlier analysis, most TCR beta V segments yielded productive rearrangements about 87% or about 30% of the time.

Sequencing was performed on PBMCs. The receptor was isolated from a woman between 18 and 29 years old in good health and CMV-seronegative. V and J are TRBV11-1 and TRBJ2-5; D not certain. The CDR3 loop is CASSLFGETQYF. CDR3 bases: TGTGCCAGCAGCTTGTTCGGGGAGACCCAGTACTTC. The whole variable domain, filled in from reference TRBV11-1 and TRBJ2-5, reads EAEVAQSPRYKITEKSQAVAFWCDPISGHATLYWYRQILGQGPELLVQFQDESVVDDSQLPKDRFSAERLKGVDSTLKIQPAELGDSAMYLCASSLFGETQYFGPGTRLLVL.